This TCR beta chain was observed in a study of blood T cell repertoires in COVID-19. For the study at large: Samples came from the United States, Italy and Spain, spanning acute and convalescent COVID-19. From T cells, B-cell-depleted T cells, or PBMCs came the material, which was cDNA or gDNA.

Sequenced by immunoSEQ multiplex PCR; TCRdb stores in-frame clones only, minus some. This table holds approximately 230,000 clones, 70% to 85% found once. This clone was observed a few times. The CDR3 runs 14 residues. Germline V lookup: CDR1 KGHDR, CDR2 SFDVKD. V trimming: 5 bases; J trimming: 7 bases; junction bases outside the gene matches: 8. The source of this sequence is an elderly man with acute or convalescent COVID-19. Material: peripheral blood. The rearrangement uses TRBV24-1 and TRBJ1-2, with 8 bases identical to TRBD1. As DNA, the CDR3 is TGTGCCACCAGTGCCGCGGACAGGGTGGGTGGCTACACCTTC. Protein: CATSAADRVGGYTF.